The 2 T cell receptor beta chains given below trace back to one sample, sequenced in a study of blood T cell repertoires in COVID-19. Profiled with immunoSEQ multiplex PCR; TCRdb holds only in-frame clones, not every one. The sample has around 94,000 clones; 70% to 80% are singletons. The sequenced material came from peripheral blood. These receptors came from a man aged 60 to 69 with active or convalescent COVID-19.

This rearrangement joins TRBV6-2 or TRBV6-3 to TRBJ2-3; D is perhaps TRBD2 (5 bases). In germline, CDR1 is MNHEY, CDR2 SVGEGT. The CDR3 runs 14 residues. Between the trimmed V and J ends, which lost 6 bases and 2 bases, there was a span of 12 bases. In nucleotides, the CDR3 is TGTGCCAGCAGCCCTGGGAGAAACACAGATACGCAGTATTTT. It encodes CASSPGRNTDTQYF.

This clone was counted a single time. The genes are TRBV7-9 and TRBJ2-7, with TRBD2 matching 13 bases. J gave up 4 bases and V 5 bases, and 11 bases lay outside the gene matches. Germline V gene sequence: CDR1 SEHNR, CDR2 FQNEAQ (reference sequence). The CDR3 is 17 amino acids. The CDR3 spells CASSPNVWTSGRYEQYF. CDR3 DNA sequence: TGTGCCAGCAGCCCCAACGTTTGGACTAGCGGGAGATACGAGCAGTACTTC.